The 22 T cell receptor beta chains listed next were all sequenced from one sample in a study of T-cell memory formation after mild COVID-19 (dated by TCRdb to the early 2020s). The library came from 5' RACE. Sequencing used an Illumina NovaSeq 6000. The public reads were quality trimmed at Q25 with fastp and then assembled into clones with MiXCR by TCRdb, keeping productive beta chains. Entries that share a CDR3 protein sequence are merged under the most common genes and DNA. Present in this sample are 470,000 or so distinct CDR3 sequences, around 19% of which were seen just once. The ten largest clones take up around 8.4% of the sample. The specimen sequenced was PBMCs or a T cell subset sorted from them (not recorded which). These receptors were obtained from an adult woman who had mild COVID-19 (a few samples of this study predate the infection). The sample titles of this study are shuffled in the database, so cell type and time point are left out; the donor was told from shared clones.

This clonotype was seen more than once but under ten times. The chain recombines TRBV5-1 with TRBJ2-7, with TRBD1 identical over 11 bases. The CDR3 spans 15 residues. J lost 7 bases, V lost 0 bases, and 6 bases had no gene match. CDR1 and CDR2 from the germline V gene are SGHRS and YFSETQ. CDR3 in DNA: TGCGCCAGCAGCTTGGATGGGACAGGGGGGATGGAGCAGTACTTC. It yields the protein CASSLDGTGGMEQYF.

This clonotype has a handful of counts. The V and J genes are TRBV29-1 and TRBJ2-7, with 8 bases lining up with TRBD1. This CDR3 is built from 14 residues. V was pared by 2 bases and J by 2 bases, with 5 bases of the junction left unmatched. CDR1 SQVTM and CDR2 ANQGSEA come from the germline V gene. The CDR3 DNA sequence: TGCAGCGTTGAAAGCAGGGGGCGCGCCTACGAGCAGTACTTC. This codes for CSVESRGRAYEQYF.

V usage is TRBV20-1 and J usage is TRBJ2-3; D call uncertain. CDR3 length: 12 residues. Germline CDR1 is DFQATT and CDR2 is SNEGSKA (reference sequence). V lost 5 bases, J lost 6 bases, and 12 bases lay in between. In DNA, the CDR3 is TGCAGTGCTGACCTTGTTTCCGATACGCAGTATTTT. Protein product: CSADLVSDTQYF.

This clonotype occurred a few times. The J gene is TRBJ1-3, the V gene TRBV4-3; D ambiguous. The germline CDR1 and CDR2 sequences are LGHNA and YSLEER. With 0 bases removed from V and 0 bases from J, the gap between germline ends came to 9 bases. The CDR3 runs to 16 residues. For the CDR3, the DNA is TGCGCCAGCAGCCAAGATCGCGGGATCTCTGGAAACACCATATATTTT. This codes for CASSQDRGISGNTIYF.

CDR3 nucleotides: TGTGCCAGCAGTGCGACTTACAGGGATACCCTCCACTTT. Protein: CASSATYRDTLHF. This rearrangement joins TRBV25-1 to TRBJ1-6, with D perhaps TRBD1 (6 bases). This CDR3 contains 13 residues. Trimming took 4 bases from V and 14 from J, leaving 15 bases between them. CDR1 and CDR2 (germline): MGHDK, SYGVNS.

In its sample, this clonotype was seen many times. The rearrangement joins TRBV4-2 to TRBJ1-1, with 7 bases lining up with TRBD1. V lost 4 bases, J lost 3 bases, and 2 bases stayed unmatched. Germline lookup yields CDR1 LGHNA and CDR2 YNFKEQ. The CDR3 length is 13 residues. The CDR3 DNA reads TGTGCCAGCAGCCCTCAGGGGGACACTGAAGCTTTCTTT. This encodes CASSPQGDTEAFF.

The chain links TRBV7-2 to TRBJ2-5; 10 bases map to TRBD2. The CDR3 contains 14 residues. In germline, CDR1 is SGHTA, CDR2 FQGNSA. Trimming took 5 bases from V and 5 from J; bases not matched to a gene: 5. CDR3 bases: TGTGCCAGCAGCCACCGGACTAGCGGTGAGACCCAGTACTTC. This gives the protein CASSHRTSGETQYF.

The V and J genes are TRBV18 and TRBJ2-5; D is unclear. This CDR3 has 14 residues. In germline, CDR1 is KGHSH, CDR2 LQKENI. V lost 2 bases and J lost 6, with 13 bases in between. Written as DNA, the CDR3 is TGTGCCAGCTCACCAGAAACCGCTTGGAAGACCCAGTACTTC. It specifies CASSPETAWKTQYF.

The chain uses TRBV5-5 and TRBJ1-4; D perhaps matches TRBD1 (5 bases). Germline CDR1 reads SGHKS; CDR2 reads YYEKEE (reference sequence). The CDR3 extends over 14 amino acids. Trimming stripped 4 bases from V and 3 bases from J, with 10 bases between. The CDR3 reads CASSQQEANEKLFF. The CDR3 DNA reads as TGTGCCAGCAGCCAACAGGAGGCTAATGAAAAACTGTTTTTT.

This clonotype was seen a handful of times. The chain employs TRBV7-8 and TRBJ1-2, with 8 nucleotides matching TRBD1. In germline, CDR1 is SGHVS, CDR2 FQNEAQ. V lost 1 base and J lost 5; bases outside the gene matches: 6. There are 15 residues in the CDR3. Here the CDR3 reads CASSLEDRASYGYTF. Written as DNA, the CDR3 is TGTGCCAGCAGCTTAGAGGACAGGGCCTCATATGGCTACACCTTC.

This clonotype was counted between two and nine times. The chain has TRBV5-1 and TRBJ2-1; 8 bases match TRBD2. The CDR3 has 18 residues. With V trimmed by 6 bases and J by 1 base, 15 bases remained unmatched. Germline V gene data show CDR1 as SGHRS and CDR2 as YFSETQ. CDR3 sequence reads: CASMDVTASGSSYNEQFF. CDR3 bases: TGCGCCAGCATGGACGTTACGGCGAGCGGGAGTTCCTACAATGAGCAGTTCTTC.

J is TRBJ1-2 and V is TRBV7-9, with TRBD1 as a possible D gene (6 bases). Per the germline V gene, CDR1 is SEHNR and CDR2 is FQNEAQ (reference sequence). Trimming took off 2 bases at V and 6 bases at J, with 16 bases between the two ends. This CDR3 contains 15 residues. DNA for the CDR3: TGTGCCAGCAGCTTAACCCCGGGACACCTAAATGGCTACACCTTC. Amino acids: CASSLTPGHLNGYTF.

The rearrangement joins TRBV7-2 to TRBJ1-6; the match to TRBD1 covers 8 bases. V trimming: 7 bases; J trimming: 5 bases; junction bases outside the gene matches: 4. The CDR3 is 14 residues long. From germline, CDR1 is SGHTA and CDR2 FQGNSA. The CDR3 bases are TGTGCCAGCAAGAGGGGACAGGATAATTCACCCCTCCACTTT. Its protein is CASKRGQDNSPLHF.

The J gene is TRBJ2-4, the V gene TRBV7-8; TRBD2 is a possible D gene (7 bases). This CDR3 spans 18 amino acids. Trimming took 5 bases from V and 0 from J, leaving 20 bases between them. From germline, CDR1 is SGHVS and CDR2 FQNEAQ. The CDR3 spells CASSPRGLSELAKNIQYF. The CDR3 DNA reads TGTGCCAGCAGCCCCAGGGGACTATCAGAGCTAGCCAAAAACATTCAGTACTTC.

This rearrangement joins TRBV27 to TRBJ2-7, with 10 nucleotides matching TRBD2. CDR1 is MNHEY and CDR2 is SMNVEV in the germline V gene (reference sequence). With 5 bases clipped from V and 2 bases from J, the junction kept 6 bases outside the gene matches. The CDR3 sequence is 15 residues long. The CDR3 DNA is TGTGCCAGCAGTGGGTTAGCGGGAGGAGCCTACGAGCAGTACTTC. This encodes CASSGLAGGAYEQYF.

This clonotype has only a few counts. The chain uses TRBV9 and TRBJ2-2, with D unresolved. V was pared by 0 bases and J by 6 bases, with 6 bases between. The CDR3 runs 13 residues. Germline assignment: CDR1 SGDLS and CDR2 YYNGEE. The CDR3 region has the DNA TGTGCCAGCAGCGTAGGTGGGTCCGGGGAGCTGTTTTTT. Translated, it gives CASSVGGSGELFF.

The chain carries TRBV6-5 and TRBJ2-7; D remains ambiguous. Germline V gene lookup returns CDR1 MNHEY and CDR2 SVGAGI. This CDR3 region has 14 residues. The V gene lost 2 bases and the J gene lost 7 bases, with 15 bases spanning the gap. The CDR3 nucleotides are TGTGCCAGCAGTTACGGTGGGCGAGCAAGTGAGCAGTACTTC. Amino acids: CASSYGGRASEQYF.

This clonotype has more than one count but fewer than ten. The chain recombines TRBV20-1 with TRBJ2-7, with TRBD2 as a possible D gene (5 bases). Deletions cut 3 bases from V and 0 bases from J, with 6 bases between. CDR1 is DFQATT, CDR2 SNEGSKA, per germline (reference sequence). The CDR3 is 12 residues long. The CDR3 here is CSARGSSYEQYF. For the CDR3, the DNA is TGCAGTGCTAGGGGGAGCTCCTACGAGCAGTACTTC.

The CDR3 region is CATSDLGNYGYTF. For the CDR3, the DNA is TGTGCCACCAGTGATTTGGGAAACTATGGCTACACCTTC. The V gene is TRBV24-1, the J gene TRBJ1-2, with no clear D. The V gene's germline CDR1 is KGHDR and CDR2 SFDVKD. Trimming stripped 0 bases from V and 2 bases from J, with 3 bases between. CDR3 length: 13 residues.

This clonotype appeared a few times. V gene TRBV14 combines with J gene TRBJ2-3; D gene unclear. CDR1 SGHDN and CDR2 FVKESK come from the germline V gene. This CDR3 region has 15 residues. The V and J ends lost 4 bases and 1 base respectively, with 12 bases between them. In DNA, the CDR3 is TGTGCCAGCAGCCCTCTTTTGTCCGGCACAGATACGCAGTATTTT. Translated: CASSPLLSGTDTQYF.

This clonotype has more than one count but fewer than ten. In DNA form, the CDR3 reads TGTGCCAGCAGCTTAACCCAGGGTGGCTATGGCTACACCTTC. This sequence encodes CASSLTQGGYGYTF. The chain couples TRBV6-5 to TRBJ1-2, with D tentatively TRBD1 (5 bases). This CDR3 spans 14 amino acids. V was pared by 6 bases and J by 4 bases, with 15 bases between. Germline CDR1 reads MNHEY; CDR2 reads SVGAGI.

This clonotype occurred a few times. The chain employs TRBV20-1 and TRBJ2-3, with 14 nucleotides matching TRBD2. The CDR3 spans 16 residues. CDR1 and CDR2 (germline): DFQATT, SNEGSKA (reference sequence). J lost 4 bases, V lost 3 bases, and 6 bases had no gene match. In DNA, the CDR3 is TGCAGTGCTAGTAATGGACTAGCGGGAGGAGCAGATACGCAGTATTTT. The encoded protein is CSASNGLAGGADTQYF.